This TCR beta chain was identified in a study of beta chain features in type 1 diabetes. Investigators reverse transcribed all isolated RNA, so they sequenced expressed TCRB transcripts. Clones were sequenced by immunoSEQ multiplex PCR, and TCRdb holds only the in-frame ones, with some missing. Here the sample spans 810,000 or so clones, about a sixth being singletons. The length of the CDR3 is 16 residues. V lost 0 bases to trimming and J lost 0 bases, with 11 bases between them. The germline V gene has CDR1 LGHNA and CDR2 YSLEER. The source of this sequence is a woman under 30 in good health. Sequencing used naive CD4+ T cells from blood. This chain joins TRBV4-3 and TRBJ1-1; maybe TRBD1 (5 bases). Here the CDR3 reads CASSQDTGHMNTEAFF. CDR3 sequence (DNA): TGCGCCAGCAGCCAAGATACCGGACATATGAACACTGAAGCTTTCTTT.